A single sample is the source of the 2 T cell receptor beta chains below, sequenced in a study of blood T cell repertoires in COVID-19. Libraries were prepared by immunoSEQ multiplex PCR; TCRdb keeps only in-frame clonotypes and omits some of them. Of approximately 74,000 clones listed, around 77% were seen once; the top ten hold 16%. Source material: peripheral blood. The receptors originated from a man between 60 and 75 years old with acute or convalescent COVID-19.

The J gene is TRBJ1-1, the V gene TRBV6-5; a possible D gene is TRBD1 (5 bases). Trimming took off 6 bases at V and 3 bases at J, with 11 bases between the two ends. This CDR3 has 13 residues. Germline V gene data show CDR1 as MNHEY and CDR2 as SVGAGI. CDR3 coding DNA: TGTGCCAGCAGGCGCGGGACGTACACTGAAGCTTTCTTT. Its protein is CASRRGTYTEAFF.

This clone occurred once. The chain uses TRBV19 and TRBJ2-5, with D unresolved. Germline V gives CDR1 LNHDA, CDR2 SQIVND (reference sequence). Trimming took 5 bases from V and 4 from J, leaving 11 bases between them. This CDR3 contains 13 residues. This chain's CDR3 is CASSPTHGETQYF. The DNA of the CDR3 is TGTGCCAGTAGTCCTACTCACGGAGAGACCCAGTACTTC.